This passage covers 4 T cell receptor beta chains from one sample sequenced in a study of control samples from healthy donors and cancer patients. Sequencing was performed with immunoSEQ multiplex PCR; in TCRdb, only in-frame clones are kept and a portion is missing. The profile shows under 200,000 clones, approximately 94% of them singletons. The material sequenced was PBMCs. The origin of the receptors is a man in his 60s with colorectal cancer.

V gene TRBV29-1 combines with J gene TRBJ2-7; a weak D match, TRBD2 (5 bases). V was cut by 6 bases and J by 1 base, with 13 bases left in between. CDR1 is SQVTM, CDR2 ANQGSEA, per germline. The CDR3 is made up of 13 amino acids. The CDR3 region has the DNA TGCAGCGTACGGCCTGGCGGGTCCTACGAGCAGTACTTC. Translation: CSVRPGGSYEQYF.

The V gene is TRBV7-8, the J gene TRBJ1-4; a weak D match, TRBD1 (5 bases). CDR1 and CDR2 (germline): SGHVS, FQNEAQ. V shed 3 bases and J shed 4 bases, with 9 bases lying between them. The CDR3 is 14 residues long. The CDR3 DNA reads as TGTGCCAGCAGCTTCGGCAGGGATAATGAAAAACTGTTTTTT. Its protein product is CASSFGRDNEKLFF.

This clone appeared once. This CDR3 reads CASSSGTSGGAGTDTQYF. The CDR3 DNA reads as TGTGCCAGCAGCTCCGGGACTAGCGGGGGGGCAGGAACAGATACGCAGTATTTT. This chain links TRBV7-6 with TRBJ2-3; TRBD2 aligns across 16 bases. Germline V CDR1 and CDR2: SGHVS, FNYEAQ. CDR3 length: 18 residues. The V and J ends lost 4 bases and 3 bases, in that order; junction bases with no gene match: 7. The full variable domain, rest sourced from reference TRBV7-6 and TRBJ2-3, is GAGVSQSPRYKVTKRGQDVALRCDPISGHVSLYWYRQALGQGPEFLTYFNYEAQQDKSGLPNDRFSAERPEGSISTLTIQRTEQRDSAMYRCASSSGTSGGAGTDTQYFGPGTRLTVL.

The J gene is TRBJ1-5, the V gene TRBV6-1; 9 nucleotides line up with TRBD1. Germline V gene sequence: CDR1 MNHNS, CDR2 SASEGT. This CDR3 region has 16 residues. Trimming took 4 bases from V and 6 from J; bases not matched to a gene: 10. In DNA, the CDR3 is TGTGCCAGCAGTGGAGTACCGGGACAGGGACGTCAGCCCCAGCATTTT. It yields the protein CASSGVPGQGRQPQHF.